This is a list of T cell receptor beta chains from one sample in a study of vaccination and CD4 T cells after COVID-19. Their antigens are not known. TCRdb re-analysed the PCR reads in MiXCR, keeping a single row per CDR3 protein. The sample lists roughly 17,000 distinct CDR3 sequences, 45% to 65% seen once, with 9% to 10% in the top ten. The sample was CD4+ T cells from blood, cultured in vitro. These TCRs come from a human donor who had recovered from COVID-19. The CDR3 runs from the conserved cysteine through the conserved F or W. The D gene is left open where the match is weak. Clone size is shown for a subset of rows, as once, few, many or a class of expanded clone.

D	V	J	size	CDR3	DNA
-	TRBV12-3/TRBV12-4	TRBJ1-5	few	CASRQSPSSPQHF	TGTGCCAGCAGACAGTCCCCCTCTTCGCCCCAGCATTTT
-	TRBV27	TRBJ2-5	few	CAADPGDQETQYF	TGTGCCGCTGACCCAGGAGACCAGGAGACCCAGTACTTC
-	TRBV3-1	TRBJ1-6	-	CASSQDPRGRINSPLHF	TGTGCCAGCAGCCAAGATCCCCGGGGCAGGATTAATTCACCCCTCCACTTT
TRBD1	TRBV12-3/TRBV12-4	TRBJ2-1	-	CASSSPDRGREQFF	TGTGCCAGCAGTTCCCCCGACAGGGGGCGGGAGCAGTTCTTC
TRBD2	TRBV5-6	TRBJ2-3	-	CASSLVRGGPPDTQYF	TGTGCCAGCAGCCTTGTGAGGGGAGGGCCCCCAGATACGCAGTATTTT
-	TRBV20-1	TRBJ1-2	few	CSAPPGRRHPLYGYTF	TGCAGTGCGCCACCGGGACGCCGACACCCTCTATATGGCTACACCTTC
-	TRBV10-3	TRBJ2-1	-	CAISESRYNEQFF	TGTGCCATCAGTGAGTCTAGGTACAATGAGCAGTTCTTC
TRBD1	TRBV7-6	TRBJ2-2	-	CASSPRQGANTGELFF	TGTGCCAGCAGCCCCCGACAGGGGGCTAACACCGGGGAGCTGTTTTTT
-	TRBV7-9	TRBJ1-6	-	CASSLEVGPLHF	TGTGCCAGCAGCTTAGAAGTTGGACCCCTCCACTTT
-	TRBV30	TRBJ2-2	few	CAYQSWELFF	TGTGCCTACCAGAGCTGGGAGCTGTTTTTT
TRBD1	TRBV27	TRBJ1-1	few	CASSLGGLTEAFF	TGTGCCAGCAGTCTAGGGGGCCTCACTGAAGCTTTCTTT
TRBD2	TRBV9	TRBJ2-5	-	CASSTRPGGRGVETQYF	TGTGCCAGCAGCACCAGACCGGGAGGCAGAGGGGTAGAGACCCAGTACTTC
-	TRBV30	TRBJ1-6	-	CACRLGGSSYNSPLHF	TGTGCCTGTCGCCTAGGTGGAAGCTCCTATAATTCACCCCTCCACTTT
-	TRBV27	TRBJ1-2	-	CAIPFGTSRYYGYTF	TGTGCCATCCCCTTTGGGACATCCCGTTACTATGGCTACACCTTC
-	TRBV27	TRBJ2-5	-	CASSLSGVLQGTQYF	TGTGCCAGCAGTTTATCTGGAGTCCTTCAGGGGACCCAGTACTTC
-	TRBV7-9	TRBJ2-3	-	CASSLGRTDTQYF	TGTGCCAGCAGCTTAGGACGCACGGATACGCAGTATTTT
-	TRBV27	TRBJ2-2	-	CASSLGTHPGELFF	TGTGCCAGCAGTTTAGGTACCCACCCCGGGGAGCTGTTTTTT
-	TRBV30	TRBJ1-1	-	CAWRVQGDTEAFF	TGTGCCTGGAGAGTACAGGGCGACACTGAAGCTTTCTTT
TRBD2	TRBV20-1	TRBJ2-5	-	CSSSGGQETQYF	TGCAGTTCTAGCGGGGGCCAAGAGACCCAGTACTTC
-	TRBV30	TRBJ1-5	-	CAWSMGQGGQPQHF	TGTGCCTGGAGTATGGGGCAGGGAGGTCAGCCCCAGCATTTT
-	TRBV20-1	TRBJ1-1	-	CSARDGTLMNTEAFF	TGCAGTGCTAGAGATGGGACCCTTATGAACACTGAAGCTTTCTTT
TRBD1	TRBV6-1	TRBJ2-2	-	CASRRQGWTGELFF	TGTGCCAGCAGAAGACAGGGCTGGACCGGGGAGCTGTTTTTT
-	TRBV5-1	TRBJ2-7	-	CASSLLEGGSYEQYF	TGCGCCAGCAGCTTGCTAGAGGGCGGCTCCTACGAGCAGTACTTC
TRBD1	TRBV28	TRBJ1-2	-	CASSLGTGVGYTF	TGTGCCAGCAGTTTGGGGACAGGGGTAGGCTACACCTTC
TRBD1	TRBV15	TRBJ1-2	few	CATSRDSWDRAYGYTF	TGTGCCACCAGCAGAGATAGTTGGGACAGGGCATATGGCTACACCTTC
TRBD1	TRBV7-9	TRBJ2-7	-	CASSWTGGSYEQYF	TGTGCCAGCAGCTGGACAGGCGGCTCCTACGAGCAGTACTTC
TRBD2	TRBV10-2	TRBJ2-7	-	CASSLEAGGNVEQYF	TGCGCCAGCAGTCTCGAAGCGGGAGGTAATGTCGAGCAGTACTTC
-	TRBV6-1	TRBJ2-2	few	CASNMNGPNTGELFF	TGTGCCAGCAATATGAACGGACCGAACACCGGGGAGCTGTTTTTT
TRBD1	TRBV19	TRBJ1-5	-	CASSRQGNQPQHF	TGTGCCAGTAGCCGACAGGGGAATCAGCCCCAGCATTTT
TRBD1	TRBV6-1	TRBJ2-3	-	CASRPWDRGIDTQYF	TGTGCCAGCAGACCCTGGGACAGGGGAATAGATACGCAGTATTTT
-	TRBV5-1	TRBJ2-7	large	CASSASIGTATYEQYF	TGCGCCAGCAGCGCCTCAATCGGGACCGCTACCTACGAGCAGTACTTC
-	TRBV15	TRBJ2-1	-	CATSRDVTGWVSGEQFF	TGTGCCACCAGCAGAGATGTCACAGGCTGGGTTTCGGGTGAGCAGTTCTTC
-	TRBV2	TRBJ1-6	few	CASSGPLNSPLHF	TGTGCCAGCAGTGGCCCCCTGAATTCACCCCTCCACTTT
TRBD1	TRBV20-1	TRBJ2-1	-	CSGGGQGAGEQFF	TGCAGTGGGGGAGGACAGGGGGCGGGTGAGCAGTTCTTC
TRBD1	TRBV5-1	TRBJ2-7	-	CASRRTGGLYEQYF	TGCGCCAGCAGGCGGACAGGGGGCTTATACGAGCAGTACTTC
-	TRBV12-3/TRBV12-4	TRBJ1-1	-	CASSLKRRINTEAFF	TGTGCCAGCAGTTTAAAGCGCAGAATTAACACTGAAGCTTTCTTT
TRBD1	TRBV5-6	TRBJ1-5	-	CASSTYRGSNQPQHF	TGTGCCAGCAGCACCTACAGGGGCAGCAATCAGCCCCAGCATTTT
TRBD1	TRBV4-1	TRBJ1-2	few	CASSQEAGQGHGYTF	TGCGCCAGCAGCCAAGAAGCGGGACAGGGACATGGCTACACCTTC
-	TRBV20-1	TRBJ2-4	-	CSASVGRGGDIQYF	TGCAGTGCTAGTGTCGGCAGGGGGGGGGACATTCAGTACTTC
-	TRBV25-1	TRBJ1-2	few	CASSARGANYGYTF	TGTGCCAGCAGTGCGCGGGGGGCGAACTATGGCTACACCTTC
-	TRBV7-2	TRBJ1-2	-	CASSSRDTQGYTF	TGTGCCAGCAGCTCCCGGGACACACAAGGCTACACCTTC
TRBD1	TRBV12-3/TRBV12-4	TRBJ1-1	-	CASSRSLTGSFF	TGTGCCAGCAGCAGATCCCTGACAGGGTCTTTCTTT
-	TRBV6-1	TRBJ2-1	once	CASSEKRDEQFF	TGTGCCAGCAGTGAAAAGAGGGATGAGCAGTTCTTC
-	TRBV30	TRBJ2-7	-	CAWSIGTAWSEQYF	TGTGCCTGGAGTATCGGGACCGCCTGGAGCGAGCAGTACTTC